These 13 T cell receptor beta chains were all obtained from the same sample, sequenced in a study of early T cells in non-severe SARS-CoV-2 infection. Each CDR3 protein is one row after TCRdb ran MiXCR on the 5' RACE reads. The repertoire holds tens of thousands of distinct CDR3 sequences, about an eighth seen once, with 3% to 3.5% in the top ten. Sequencing used whole blood. The receptors originated from an adult who was a healthcare worker with PCR-confirmed SARS-CoV-2 infection or an uninfected control (not recorded which).

This clonotype was picked up many times. The chain carries TRBV11-2 and TRBJ2-1, with D tentatively TRBD1 (6 bases). Between the trimmed V and J ends, which lost 4 bases and 5 bases, there was a span of 12 bases. CDR1 is SGHAT, CDR2 FQNNGV, per germline. This CDR3 has 14 residues. CDR3 nucleotide sequence: TGTGCCAGCAGCTCGAACAGGGAGCACAATGAGCAGTTCTTC. Translated: CASSSNREHNEQFF.

This clonotype was counted at least ten times. This rearrangement joins TRBV3-1 to TRBJ2-7; 7 bases map to TRBD2. The CDR3 loop spans 13 amino acids. Germline CDR1 LGHDT, CDR2 YNNKEL (reference sequence). The junction had 1 base not matched to a gene; V was cut back by 0 bases and J by 5 bases. The DNA for the CDR3 is TGTGCCAGCAGCCAAGATGGGGGGGACGAGCAGTACTTC. Protein product: CASSQDGGDEQYF.

In its sample, this clonotype was seen a few times. J is TRBJ2-3 and V is TRBV4-2; 13 bases are a match to TRBD2. The length of the CDR3 is 17 residues. In germline, CDR1 is LGHNA, CDR2 YNFKEQ. With V trimmed by 1 base and J by 2 bases, 3 bases remained unmatched. CDR3 coding DNA: TGTGCCAGCAGCCAAGGACTAGCGGGGGGTCCCACAGATACGCAGTATTTT. Its protein product is CASSQGLAGGPTDTQYF.

This clonotype was counted many times. V usage is TRBV29-1 and J usage is TRBJ1-4; D remains unclear. V lost 7 bases to trimming and J lost 0 bases, with 9 bases between them. The CDR3 loop spans 13 amino acids. In germline, CDR1 is SQVTM, CDR2 ANQGSEA. The CDR3 is CSASLATNEKLFF. The CDR3 region has the DNA TGCAGCGCCTCCCTCGCAACTAATGAAAAACTGTTTTTT.

The chain has TRBV9 and TRBJ1-1; the D gene is possibly TRBD1 (5 bases). Per the germline V gene, CDR1 is SGDLS and CDR2 is YYNGEE. The ends were cut back, 3 bases at V and 1 base at J, with 10 bases in the middle. The CDR3 length is 14 residues. CDR3 protein: CASSGGLTNTEAFF. CDR3 in DNA: TGTGCCAGCAGCGGGGGACTGACGAACACTGAAGCTTTCTTT. The whole variable domain, filled in from reference TRBV9 and TRBJ1-1, reads DSGVTQTPKHLITATGQRVTLRCSPRSGDLSVYWYQQSLDQGLQFLIQYYNGEERAKGNILERFSAQQFPDLHSELNLSSLELGDSALYFCASSGGLTNTEAFFGQGTRLTVV.

The chain combines TRBV29-1 with TRBJ2-1; D not certain. Per germline, CDR1 SQVTM and CDR2 ANQGSEA. Deletions cut 7 bases from V and 2 bases from J, with 9 bases between. There are 12 residues in the CDR3. The CDR3 DNA reads TGCAGCGGCACACCAGCCTACAATGAGCAGTTCTTC. Amino acids: CSGTPAYNEQFF.

At least ten counts were recorded for this clonotype. The chain has TRBV19 and TRBJ2-1; 7 nucleotides match TRBD2. CDR1 is LNHDA and CDR2 is SQIVND in the germline V gene (reference sequence). The ends lost 5 bases at V and 7 bases at J; junction bases unmatched: 14. The CDR3 covers 16 residues. The CDR3 DNA is TGTGCCAGTAGTCCTGATGGCGGGAGTAGGTGGAATGAGCAGTTCTTC. Its translation is CASSPDGGSRWNEQFF. The complete variable domain, with remaining parts taken from reference TRBV19 and TRBJ2-1, reads DGGITQSPKYLFRKEGQNVTLSCEQNLNHDAMYWYRQDPGQGLRLIYYSQIVNDFQKGDIAEGYSVSREKKESFPLTVTSAQKNPTAFYLCASSPDGGSRWNEQFFGPGTRLTVL.

This chain links TRBV6-1 with TRBJ1-6, with D tentatively TRBD1 (6 bases). Germline CDR1 MNHNS, CDR2 SASEGT. The CDR3 loop spans 15 amino acids. V was clipped by 1 base and J by 7 bases, with 11 bases between them. CDR3 DNA sequence: TGTGCCAGCAGTGAAGTCAGGGGTTCCAATTCACCCCTCCACTTT. As protein: CASSEVRGSNSPLHF.

This clonotype showed up many times. Compared with germline, one end of the junction differs, possibly owing to a read error. The V and J genes are TRBV6-6 and TRBJ2-5; D possibly uses TRBD1 or TRBD2 (5 bases each). The CDR3 extends over 14 amino acids. The germline gives CDR1 MNHNY, CDR2 SVGAGI (reference sequence). The CDR3 nucleotides are TGTGCCAGGAGTTACATGGAGAGGGGAGAGACCCAGTACTTC. This translates into CARSYMERGETQYF.

The table lists this clonotype with a few counts. The chain has TRBV6-5 and TRBJ2-7, with 10 bases identical to TRBD2. The CDR3 runs to 15 residues. CDR1 is MNHEY and CDR2 is SVGAGI in the germline V gene. V shed 2 bases and J 2 bases; nucleotides not matched to a gene: 3. CDR3 coding DNA: TGTGCCAGCAGTTACGAGCGGGAGGGACCCTACGAGCAGTACTTC. Protein: CASSYEREGPYEQYF.

The chain joins TRBV5-5 to TRBJ2-3; TRBD2 might be the D (5 bases). CDR3 size: 14 residues. V lost 1 base and J lost 8, with 14 bases in between. Germline assignment: CDR1 SGHKS and CDR2 YYEKEE (reference sequence). The CDR3 nucleotides read TGTGCCAGCAGCTTGCCCAGAGCGGCAGCTACGCAGTATTTT. Its protein is CASSLPRAAATQYF.

As for this clonotype: The junction departs from germline at one end; a sequencing error may be responsible. The chain employs TRBV2 and TRBJ2-3, with TRBD2 matching 11 bases. CDR1 and CDR2 from the germline V gene are SNHLY and FYNNEI. The CDR3 is 14 amino acids. The CDR3 sequence: CASRGLADTDTRYF. Written as DNA, the CDR3 is TGTGCCAGCAGGGGACTAGCGGACACAGATACGCGGTATTTT.

This clonotype was counted only a few times. The rearrangement links TRBV3-1 to TRBJ1-2, with a weak D call TRBD1 (5 bases). CDR3 size: 13 residues. The ends were cut back, 4 bases at V and 10 bases at J, with 16 bases in the middle. Germline V CDR1 and CDR2: LGHDT, YNNKEL (reference sequence). CDR3 coding DNA: TGTGCCAGCAGCCCGACAGCTGCGGGTGACTACACCTTC. It is translated as CASSPTAAGDYTF. Combining the CDR3 with reference TRBV3-1 and TRBJ1-2 gives the whole variable domain DTAVSQTPKYLVTQMGNDKSIKCEQNLGHDTMYWYKQDSKKFLKIMFSYNNKELIINETVPNRFSPKSPDKAHLNLHINSLELGDSAVYFCASSPTAAGDYTFGSGTRLTVV.